What follows are 30 T cell receptor beta chains derived from one specimen sequenced in a study of beta chain features in type 1 diabetes. Expressed TCRB transcripts were sequenced after all isolated RNA was converted to cDNA. This table comes from immunoSEQ multiplex PCR, and its TCRdb copy is limited to in-frame clones, with some not included. The sample has fewer than 200,000 clones, about a tenth seen once. Study findings and constraints: Type 1 diabetes patients showed a moderate but significant shortening of TCRB CDR3s in all four CD4+ subsets.

Their antigens remain unidentified. The sequenced sample consisted of central memory CD4+ T cells from blood. The receptors were gathered from a man younger than 45 with type 1 diabetes.

The chain recombines TRBV7-3 with TRBJ1-1; possibly TRBD1 for D (6 bases). Trimming shortened V by 4 bases and J by 3 bases, and 12 bases separated the two germline ends. This CDR3 contains 14 residues. Per the germline V gene, CDR1 is SGHTA and CDR2 is FQGTGA. CDR3 amino acids: CASSSTTGHTEAFF. The CDR3 DNA follows: TGTGCCAGCAGCTCAACAACAGGGCACACTGAAGCTTTCTTT.

Only a few counts were recorded for this clone. This chain joins TRBV9 and TRBJ2-1; perhaps TRBD2 as D (5 bases). The CDR3 has 14 residues. V lost 0 bases and J lost 8, with 12 bases in between. CDR1 and CDR2 (germline): SGDLS, YYNGEE. The CDR3 region has the DNA TGTGCCAGCAGCGTAGCTACGGACTTCGATGAGCAGTTCTTC. It specifies CASSVATDFDEQFF.

The gene calls are TRBV30 and TRBJ2-5, with D perhaps TRBD2 (5 bases). There are 14 residues in the CDR3. From germline, CDR1 is GTSNPN and CDR2 SVGIG (reference sequence). The V end was cut by 2 bases, the J end by 4 bases, with 14 bases between. The CDR3 bases are TGTGCCTGGAGTCCAACGGGGTGGGGAGAGACCCAGTACTTC. Translation gives CAWSPTGWGETQYF.

This clone has just a few counts. The chain recombines TRBV28 with TRBJ2-5, with D perhaps matching TRBD2 (6 bases). The length of the CDR3 is 15 residues. Germline lookup yields CDR1 MDHEN and CDR2 SYDVKM. Trimming left V 1 base short and J 0 bases short, with 9 bases between. The CDR3 nucleotides are TGTGCCAGCAGTTTATACGTAGCGGACCAAGAGACCCAGTACTTC. Translating gives CASSLYVADQETQYF.

The chain joins TRBV7-2 to TRBJ1-5; D is undetermined. Trimming took off 1 base at V and 10 bases at J, with 14 bases between the two ends. CDR3 size: 14 residues. CDR1 SGHTA and CDR2 FQGNSA come from the germline V gene. CDR3 in DNA: TGTGCCAGCAGCTTAGACGGGGTTTTGGAACCCCAGCATTTT. Translated, it gives CASSLDGVLEPQHF.

V gene TRBV10-3 combines with J gene TRBJ1-5; TRBD1 agrees at 9 bases. The germline V gene encodes CDR1 ENHRY and CDR2 SYGVKD. Trimming removed 2 bases from V and 3 bases from J; junction bases left unmatched: 2. The CDR3 length is 15 residues. DNA of the CDR3: TGTGCCATCAGTGAGAGGACAGGGGACAATCAGCCCCAGCATTTT. It translates to CAISERTGDNQPQHF.

The V call is TRBV7-8, the J call TRBJ2-3, with 7 nucleotides matching TRBD2. Germline assignment: CDR1 SGHVS and CDR2 FQNEAQ. The junction had 7 bases not matched to a gene; V was cut back by 5 bases and J by 2 bases. This CDR3 is built from 15 residues. The chain's CDR3 is CASSPTSASTDTQYF. The CDR3 DNA follows: TGTGCCAGCAGCCCCACTAGCGCCTCCACAGATACGCAGTATTTT.

This clone appeared a few times. This rearrangement joins TRBV2 to TRBJ2-1; D unclear. Germline CDR1 reads SNHLY; CDR2 reads FYNNEI. V was cut by 8 bases and J by 4 bases, with 9 bases left in between. CDR3 length: 12 residues. CDR3 region: CASSNFYNEQFF. The CDR3, as DNA: TGTGCCAGCTCGAACTTTTACAATGAGCAGTTCTTC.

V and J are TRBV28 and TRBJ2-7, with TRBD1 identical over 8 bases. Germline CDR1 reads MDHEN; CDR2 reads SYDVKM. The CDR3 consists of 13 residues. After removal of 6 bases from V and 5 bases from J, the junction contained 6 bases not matched to a gene. In nucleotides, the CDR3 is TGTGCCAGCAGACGGACAGGGACCCACGAGCAGTACTTC. Protein sequence: CASRRTGTHEQYF.

The chain uses TRBV28 and TRBJ2-2, with 8 bases aligning to TRBD2. Germline CDR1 MDHEN, CDR2 SYDVKM. This CDR3 spans 18 amino acids. The ends lost 5 bases at V and 3 bases at J; junction bases unmatched: 14. The DNA of the CDR3 is TGTGCCAGCAGTCGACTATACCCGGGACTAGGGGACACCGGGGAGCTGTTTTTT. Protein sequence: CASSRLYPGLGDTGELFF.

The chain couples TRBV21-1 to TRBJ1-2. TRBV21-1 is reported as a pseudogene. The CDR3 spans 13 residues. The CDR3: CASSKKTGYGYTF. The DNA of the CDR3 is TGTGCCAGCAGCAAAAAAACCGGCTATGGCTACACCTTC.

The chain carries TRBV9 and TRBJ2-5, with a weak D call TRBD2 (6 bases). Trimming removed 0 bases from V and 7 bases from J, with 13 bases in between. CDR1 and CDR2 (germline): SGDLS, YYNGEE. The CDR3 spans 14 residues. CDR3 DNA sequence: TGTGCCAGCAGCGTAGAAGGGGAGGTAGGGACCCAGTACTTC. Translated, it gives CASSVEGEVGTQYF.

The chain employs TRBV11-1 and TRBJ2-1, with 8 bases that match TRBD1. The CDR3 contains 15 residues. CDR1 is SGHAT, CDR2 FQDESV, per germline (reference sequence). V was clipped by 5 bases and J by 8 bases; unmatched bases: 11. CDR3 region: CASSPPRDRLDEQFF. CDR3 DNA sequence: TGTGCCAGCAGCCCCCCCAGGGACAGGCTCGATGAGCAGTTCTTC.

This clone was seen a few times. The V call is TRBV28, the J call TRBJ2-2; 9 nucleotides line up with TRBD2. The CDR3 has 15 residues. Losses at the gene ends were 9 bases for V and 1 base for J; bases not matched to a gene: 6. The V gene's germline CDR1 is MDHEN and CDR2 SYDVKM. The CDR3, as DNA: TGTGCCAGTAGCGGGAGACCTAAGAACACCGGGGAGCTGTTTTTT. Protein: CASSGRPKNTGELFF.

In this sample, this clone turned up a few times. V and J are TRBV7-9 and TRBJ1-2; 7 bases align to TRBD1. The CDR3 sequence is 15 residues long. Germline CDR1 is SEHNR and CDR2 is FQNEAQ (reference sequence). Trimming cost V 1 base and J 3 bases; bases outside gene matches: 5. CDR3 sequence: CASSLGGGSHYGYTF. The DNA of the CDR3 is TGTGCCAGCAGCTTAGGAGGGGGCTCTCACTATGGCTACACCTTC.

The chain has TRBV5-1 and TRBJ2-1, with D maybe TRBD2 (6 bases). The CDR3 has 16 residues. The germline V and J ends were trimmed by 5 bases and 1 base, with 16 bases remaining between them. Germline loops: CDR1 SGHRS, CDR2 YFSETQ. CDR3 nucleotide sequence: TGCGCCAGCAGATCCCTCTCCGGGAGTTCCTACAATGAGCAGTTCTTC. Amino acid sequence: CASRSLSGSSYNEQFF.

The V call is TRBV28, the J call TRBJ1-2, with D possibly matching TRBD1 (5 bases). Germline CDR1 reads MDHEN; CDR2 reads SYDVKM. V lost 1 base, J lost 8 bases, and 20 bases lay in between. The CDR3 has 16 amino acids. For the CDR3, the DNA is TGTGCCAGCAGTTTATTCGCCGGGGCGGGGATCGGCGGCTACACCTTC. This sequence encodes CASSLFAGAGIGGYTF.

This clone occurred a few times. The chain is built from TRBV29-1 and TRBJ1-2; the D is unclear. Trimming pared 4 bases from V and 8 bases from J, leaving 14 bases between. This CDR3 contains 12 residues. Germline loops: CDR1 SQVTM, CDR2 ANQGSEA. The DNA for the CDR3 is TGCAGCGTTGGGGTAGGGCGGGGAGGCTACACCTTC. This codes for CSVGVGRGGYTF.

The chain employs TRBV10-3 and TRBJ2-7; D remains ambiguous. The V end was cut by 3 bases, the J end by 0 bases, with 12 bases between. This CDR3 has 15 amino acids. Looked up from germline, CDR1 is ENHRY and CDR2 is SYGVKD. The CDR3: CAISDPAFPSYEQYF. CDR3 nucleotide sequence: TGTGCCATCAGTGACCCTGCGTTCCCCTCCTACGAGCAGTACTTC.

This chain uses TRBV28 with TRBJ2-1, with 10 bases fitting TRBD1. Per the germline V gene, CDR1 is MDHEN and CDR2 is SYDVKM. Losses at the gene ends were 11 bases for V and 7 bases for J; bases not matched to a gene: 8. The CDR3 consists of 13 residues. The CDR3 sequence: CAGSPGQGNEQFF. DNA of the CDR3: TGTGCCGGGTCGCCGGGACAGGGGAATGAGCAGTTCTTC.

The chain links TRBV29-1 to TRBJ2-2; 10 nucleotides line up with TRBD2. CDR1 and CDR2 from the germline V gene are SQVTM and ANQGSEA. V gave up 1 base and J gave up 1 base; unmatched junction bases: 0. The CDR3 covers 15 residues. This CDR3 reads CSVEGLAGNTGELFF. For the CDR3, the DNA is TGCAGCGTTGAAGGACTAGCGGGGAACACCGGGGAGCTGTTTTTT.

This chain connects TRBV4-2 to TRBJ2-2; D unresolved. The V end was cut by 0 bases, the J end by 7 bases, with 15 bases between. The CDR3 has 16 residues. CDR1 and CDR2 from the germline V gene are LGHNA and YNFKEQ. CDR3 bases: TGTGCCAGCAGCCAAGATATTTATAGCTCTGGCGGGGAGCTGTTTTTT. Translation: CASSQDIYSSGGELFF.

The CDR3 nucleotides read TGTGCCACCAGCAGAGTACGGAACAGGGAAGAGACCCAGTACTTC. This sequence encodes CATSRVRNREETQYF. This rearrangement joins TRBV15 to TRBJ2-5, with a tentative D call TRBD1 (6 bases). The V gene's germline CDR1 is LNHNV and CDR2 YYDKDF (reference sequence). V gave up 1 base and J gave up 3 bases, with 12 bases separating them. The CDR3 sequence is 15 residues long.

The chain links TRBV28 to TRBJ1-5; 10 bases match TRBD1. J lost 5 bases, V lost 6 bases, and 4 bases had no gene match. This CDR3 region has 14 residues. Germline V gene sequence: CDR1 MDHEN, CDR2 SYDVKM. The CDR3 nucleotides are TGTGCCAGCAGACCCGGGACAGGGGATCAGCCCCAGCATTTT. As protein: CASRPGTGDQPQHF.

The rearrangement uses TRBV4-1 and TRBJ2-2, with TRBD1 identical over 10 bases. In germline, CDR1 is MGHRA, CDR2 YSYEKL. The CDR3 length is 16 residues. The J segment lost 4 bases and the V segment lost 1 base, leaving 3 bases of the junction unmatched. The DNA for the CDR3 is TGCGCCAGCAGCCAAGGGACAGGGGGGATCACCGGGGAGCTGTTTTTT. Protein sequence: CASSQGTGGITGELFF.

There are a few counts of this clone. The chain recombines TRBV7-8 with TRBJ2-5, with a tentative D call TRBD2 (5 bases). V lost 6 bases, J lost 4 bases, and 12 bases lay in between. The CDR3 covers 13 residues. CDR1 SGHVS and CDR2 FQNEAQ come from the germline V gene. As DNA, the CDR3 is TGTGCCAGCAGGAGAGGCGGAGGAGAGACCCAGTACTTC. It is translated as CASRRGGGETQYF.

This chain links TRBV6-5 with TRBJ2-2, with D possibly TRBD1 on 6 matching bases. The CDR3 is 16 amino acids. The germline V gene has CDR1 MNHEY and CDR2 SVGAGI. Deletions cut 2 bases from V and 6 bases from J, with 16 bases between. The CDR3 bases are TGTGCCAGCAGTTACGATATCTCCAGGGGATCCGGGGAGCTGTTTTTT. It translates to CASSYDISRGSGELFF.

V gene TRBV5-6 combines with J gene TRBJ1-2; 7 bases map to TRBD1. Germline V lookup: CDR1 SGHDT, CDR2 YYEEEE. The CDR3 totals 13 residues. Trimming at V came to 4 bases and at J to 4 bases, leaving 4 bases not matched to a gene. The CDR3 bases are TGTGCCAGCAGCCTGGACAGGCTCTATGGCTACACCTTC. This encodes CASSLDRLYGYTF.

This clone was counted only a few times. This sequence joins TRBV5-1 and TRBJ1-4, with 10 bases lining up with TRBD1. The CDR3 covers 15 residues. The germline V gene has CDR1 SGHRS and CDR2 YFSETQ. With V trimmed by 4 bases and J by 6 bases, 6 bases remained unmatched. CDR3 loop: CASSLTGTGDEKLFF. The CDR3 DNA follows: TGCGCCAGCAGCCTTACCGGGACAGGGGATGAAAAACTGTTTTTT.

This clone was found a few times. This chain joins TRBV19 and TRBJ1-5; D is ambiguous. V was cut by 2 bases and J by 4 bases, with 3 bases left in between. From germline, CDR1 is LNHDA and CDR2 SQIVND (reference sequence). The CDR3 totals 12 residues. CDR3 residues: CASSIYNQPQHF. In nucleotides, the CDR3 is TGTGCCAGTAGTATATATAATCAGCCCCAGCATTTT. Based on the CDR3 plus reference TRBV19 and TRBJ1-5, the full variable domain is DGGITQSPKYLFRKEGQNVTLSCEQNLNHDAMYWYRQDPGQGLRLIYYSQIVNDFQKGDIAEGYSVSREKKESFPLTVTSAQKNPTAFYLCASSIYNQPQHFGDGTRLSIL.